The clone carrying this T cell receptor beta chain occurred a few times. Its target is unknown. The sample providers were healthy Caucasian people from Russia, aged roughly 6 to 100. The sample originates from a study of blood T cells in healthy people across ages. General observations from the study: The diversity estimates, figures obtained from one million T cells, were considered underestimates.

V shed 6 bases, J shed 7 bases, and the junction held 6 bases outside the gene matches. This CDR3 contains 12 residues. Germline V gives CDR1 SEHNR, CDR2 FQNEAQ (reference sequence). Alongside a J-beta primer mix, a sample-barcoded 5' primer served in a second PCR lasting roughly 6 to 12 cycles. Through a template-switch adaptor with 12 random nucleotides, each cDNA molecule received a tag. Every individual sample yielded 2.5 million or more paired-end reads (each containing CDR3). TCRdb re-analysed the 5' RACE reads in MiXCR, keeping a single row per CDR3 protein. In the table there are around 280,000 distinct CDR3 sequences, roughly a quarter of which are singletons.

The chain employs TRBV7-9 and TRBJ2-7; 7 nucleotides agree with TRBD1. This sequence originates from a woman aged 70-85 years in good health. The specimen was blood. The DNA of the CDR3 is TGTGCCAGCAGTCGACAGGGTGGGGAGCAGTACTTC. The encoded protein is CASSRQGGEQYF.